The rows below give T cell receptor beta chains drawn from one sample of a study of T-cell reconstitution after alpha-beta-depleted transplantation in children. TCRdb fed the PCR reads into MiXCR, producing one record per CDR3 protein. The sample shows over 550,000 distinct CDR3 sequences, over 9.5% of them seen only once. Sequencing used PBMCs from the stem cell graft donor, obtained from the stem cell graft. Source of these receptors: a human donor who donated a stem cell graft to a child with acute myeloid leukemia. The CDR3 runs from the conserved cysteine through the conserved F or W. A D gene is named only where the DNA matches it firmly. A row's size may be missing; if present it is once, few, many or a size class.

v_call: TRBV20-1; j_call: TRBJ2-3; clone_size: few; d_call: TRBD2; cdr3_nt: TGCAGTGCTAGAGCGCCGGGACTAGCGGGAAGCACAGATACGCAGTATTTT; cdr3_aa: CSARAPGLAGSTDTQYF
v_call: TRBV29-1; j_call: TRBJ1-2; clone_size: many; d_call: TRBD1; cdr3_nt: TGCAGCGCTACGGGCCGGACAGGGGGAGGTGATGGCTACACCTTC; cdr3_aa: CSATGRTGGGDGYTF
v_call: TRBV6-1; j_call: TRBJ2-1; clone_size: .; d_call: .; cdr3_nt: TGTGCCAGCATCCAAACGGGCCGTACACCCGTCAATGAGCAGTTCTTC; cdr3_aa: CASIQTGRTPVNEQFF
v_call: TRBV9; j_call: TRBJ2-1; clone_size: .; d_call: TRBD2; cdr3_nt: TGTGCCAGCAGCGTAGCTCGCTACGGGAGGTTAGGCAATGAGCAGTTCTTC; cdr3_aa: CASSVARYGRLGNEQFF
v_call: TRBV15; j_call: TRBJ2-1; clone_size: many; d_call: .; cdr3_nt: TGTGCCACCAGCAGAGATCTCTTAGTCAACAATGAGCAGTTCTTC; cdr3_aa: CATSRDLLVNNEQFF
v_call: TRBV29-1; j_call: TRBJ2-5; clone_size: few; d_call: .; cdr3_nt: TGCAGCGCTGATCAAGAGACCCAGTACTTC; cdr3_aa: CSADQETQYF
v_call: TRBV6-5; j_call: TRBJ2-6; clone_size: .; d_call: TRBD1; cdr3_nt: TGTGCCAGCAGTTACATGACAGGGGTCTTCTCTGGGGCCAACGTCCTGACTTTC; cdr3_aa: CASSYMTGVFSGANVLTF
v_call: TRBV27; j_call: TRBJ2-1; clone_size: many; d_call: TRBD2; cdr3_nt: TGTGCCAGCAGCATACTAGCGGGGGGTTCCTACAATGAGCAGTTCTTC; cdr3_aa: CASSILAGGSYNEQFF
v_call: TRBV29-1; j_call: TRBJ2-7; clone_size: many; d_call: .; cdr3_nt: TGCAGCACCCTTAGCGCAGCCTACGAGCAGTACTTC; cdr3_aa: CSTLSAAYEQYF
v_call: TRBV10-3; j_call: TRBJ1-1; clone_size: many; d_call: TRBD1; cdr3_nt: TGTGCCATCAGATCCACAGGGGGCGTCACTGAAGCTTTCTTT; cdr3_aa: CAIRSTGGVTEAFF
v_call: TRBV12-3/TRBV12-4; j_call: TRBJ2-1; clone_size: .; d_call: TRBD1; cdr3_nt: TGTGCCAGCAGTCTCACAGGGGGCACGAATGAGCAGTTCTTC; cdr3_aa: CASSLTGGTNEQFF
v_call: TRBV4-2; j_call: TRBJ2-3; clone_size: .; d_call: TRBD2; cdr3_nt: TGTGCCAGCAGCCAAGGGACTAGCGGGAGGAGGAGCACAGATACGCAGTATTTT; cdr3_aa: CASSQGTSGRRSTDTQYF
v_call: TRBV2; j_call: TRBJ1-5; clone_size: few; d_call: TRBD1; cdr3_nt: TGTGCCAGCAGGAGCCGGGACAGGGGCGATCAGCCCCAGCATTTT; cdr3_aa: CASRSRDRGDQPQHF
v_call: TRBV27; j_call: TRBJ2-5; clone_size: .; d_call: .; cdr3_nt: TGTGCCAGCAGTCCGCTTGGGGCGGTTACCCAGTACTTC; cdr3_aa: CASSPLGAVTQYF
v_call: TRBV4-1; j_call: TRBJ2-4; clone_size: few; d_call: .; cdr3_nt: TGCGCCAGCAGCCACGGAGTCTTTACCAAAAACATTCAGTACTTC; cdr3_aa: CASSHGVFTKNIQYF
v_call: TRBV20-1; j_call: TRBJ1-1; clone_size: once; d_call: .; cdr3_nt: TGCAGCGTATGGGGCAGGGGGAACACTGAAGCTTTCTTT; cdr3_aa: CSVWGRGNTEAFF
v_call: TRBV7-3; j_call: TRBJ2-1; clone_size: many; d_call: .; cdr3_nt: TGTGCCAGCAGCTTGAAGACTAGCTCCTACAATGAGCAGTTCTTC; cdr3_aa: CASSLKTSSYNEQFF
v_call: TRBV20-1; j_call: TRBJ2-7; clone_size: .; d_call: TRBD1; cdr3_nt: TGCAGTGCTAGCCGATCCGGGACAGGCTCCTACGAGCAGTACTTC; cdr3_aa: CSASRSGTGSYEQYF
v_call: TRBV5-5; j_call: TRBJ2-7; clone_size: few; d_call: TRBD1; cdr3_nt: TGTGCCAGCAGCCAATCGACGACAGGGGGCTTCTACGAGCAGTACTTC; cdr3_aa: CASSQSTTGGFYEQYF
v_call: TRBV5-1; j_call: TRBJ1-6; clone_size: few; d_call: .; cdr3_nt: TGCGCCAGCAGCTCAGAAGGGGAGGGGAGGTCACCCCTCCACTTT; cdr3_aa: CASSSEGEGRSPLHF
v_call: TRBV2; j_call: TRBJ1-1; clone_size: few; d_call: .; cdr3_nt: TGTGCCAGCAGTTTGGACAGCCTCACTGAAGCTTTCTTT; cdr3_aa: CASSLDSLTEAFF
v_call: TRBV5-1; j_call: TRBJ1-2; clone_size: .; d_call: .; cdr3_nt: TGCGCCAGCAGTTTGGGATGGGACTATGGCTACACCTTC; cdr3_aa: CASSLGWDYGYTF
v_call: TRBV20-1; j_call: TRBJ2-7; clone_size: .; d_call: .; cdr3_nt: TGCAGTGCTTACTGGGAAGGCGGTCCCCCCTACGAGCAGTACTTC; cdr3_aa: CSAYWEGGPPYEQYF
v_call: TRBV2; j_call: TRBJ2-2; clone_size: many; d_call: .; cdr3_nt: TGTGCCAGCAGTGAAGCGCGGACAGCGCTCGGTAACACCGGGGAGCTGTTTTTT; cdr3_aa: CASSEARTALGNTGELFF
v_call: TRBV28; j_call: TRBJ1-2; clone_size: few; d_call: .; cdr3_nt: TGTGCCAGCAGAGGGGCAGGGACTATCTATGGCTACACCTTC; cdr3_aa: CASRGAGTIYGYTF
v_call: TRBV20-1; j_call: TRBJ2-7; clone_size: .; d_call: .; cdr3_nt: TGCTGTGCTAGAGATAGTATAGGGGTTTCCTACGAGCAGTACTTC; cdr3_aa: CCARDSIGVSYEQYF
v_call: TRBV5-5; j_call: TRBJ2-4; clone_size: .; d_call: .; cdr3_nt: TGTGCCAGCAGCCCCTATGGGGGCATTCAGTACTTC; cdr3_aa: CASSPYGGIQYF
v_call: TRBV14; j_call: TRBJ2-7; clone_size: .; d_call: TRBD2; cdr3_nt: TGTGCCAGCAGCCAAAGCGGGACTACCAGCTCCTACGAGCAGTACTTC; cdr3_aa: CASSQSGTTSSYEQYF
v_call: TRBV5-1; j_call: TRBJ2-7; clone_size: many; d_call: TRBD1; cdr3_nt: TGCGCCAGCAGCACCTCAGGAGGGACAGGGGGCAACGAGCAGTACTTC; cdr3_aa: CASSTSGGTGGNEQYF
v_call: TRBV28; j_call: TRBJ2-1; clone_size: few; d_call: TRBD1; cdr3_nt: TGTGCCAGCAGTGTGACAGGGGGCGGCAATGAGCAGTTCTTC; cdr3_aa: CASSVTGGGNEQFF
v_call: TRBV7-2; j_call: TRBJ2-4; clone_size: .; d_call: TRBD1; cdr3_nt: TGTGCCAGCAGCCCAGACAGGGGGTTGCAAAACATTCAGTACTTC; cdr3_aa: CASSPDRGLQNIQYF
v_call: TRBV20-1; j_call: TRBJ2-2; clone_size: .; d_call: TRBD2; cdr3_nt: TGCAGTGCTTTTCCGGGACTAGCGGCCACCGGGGAGCTGTTTTTT; cdr3_aa: CSAFPGLAATGELFF
v_call: TRBV29-1; j_call: TRBJ2-3; clone_size: few; d_call: TRBD2; cdr3_nt: TGCAGCGTTGAAGGACCGGGGGGAGTTGGCACAGATACGCAGTATTTT; cdr3_aa: CSVEGPGGVGTDTQYF
v_call: TRBV29-1; j_call: TRBJ2-5; clone_size: .; d_call: TRBD1; cdr3_nt: TGCAGCGTTGAGGGTGGGACAGGTCAAGAATCCCAGTACTTC; cdr3_aa: CSVEGGTGQESQYF
v_call: TRBV4-3; j_call: TRBJ1-6; clone_size: .; d_call: .; cdr3_nt: TGCGCCAGCAGCCAAGAGGGGACTGCGTATTCACCCCTCCACTTT; cdr3_aa: CASSQEGTAYSPLHF
v_call: TRBV20-1; j_call: TRBJ2-1; clone_size: few; d_call: .; cdr3_nt: TGCAGTGCTCCGATTCTGGGCGTGGGGAATGAGCAGTTCTTC; cdr3_aa: CSAPILGVGNEQFF
v_call: TRBV3-1; j_call: TRBJ2-1; clone_size: .; d_call: .; cdr3_nt: TGTGCCAGCAGCCAGACAGCTGAGCAGTTCTTC; cdr3_aa: CASSQTAEQFF
v_call: TRBV9; j_call: TRBJ2-5; clone_size: many; d_call: .; cdr3_nt: TGTGCCAGCAGAGGCAGTGGGGCTCAAGAGACCCAGTACTTC; cdr3_aa: CASRGSGAQETQYF
v_call: TRBV6-2/TRBV6-3; j_call: TRBJ2-1; clone_size: many; d_call: TRBD2; cdr3_nt: TGTGCCAGCAGACATCGGACTAGCGGGAGTAATGAGCAGTTCTTC; cdr3_aa: CASRHRTSGSNEQFF
v_call: TRBV12-3/TRBV12-4; j_call: TRBJ1-5; clone_size: .; d_call: .; cdr3_nt: TGTGCCAGCAGTCGGACAAGCAGCAATCAGCCCCAGCATTTT; cdr3_aa: CASSRTSSNQPQHF
v_call: TRBV7-2; j_call: TRBJ1-2; clone_size: few; d_call: .; cdr3_nt: TGTGCCAGCAGCCGTCCGGGTCGGGTAGTTAACTATGGCTACACCTTC; cdr3_aa: CASSRPGRVVNYGYTF
v_call: TRBV10-3; j_call: TRBJ2-5; clone_size: many; d_call: TRBD2; cdr3_nt: TGTGCCTCGCAGCCAGCGGGAGGGGAAGAGACCCAGTACTTC; cdr3_aa: CASQPAGGEETQYF
v_call: TRBV29-1; j_call: TRBJ2-7; clone_size: once; d_call: .; cdr3_nt: TGCAGCGTTCGGGCAGGGATAGGGCAGCAGTACTTC; cdr3_aa: CSVRAGIGQQYF
v_call: TRBV12-3/TRBV12-4; j_call: TRBJ2-7; clone_size: many; d_call: TRBD1; cdr3_nt: TGTGCCAGCAGCCTGGGACAGTCCTTACCCTACGAGCAGTACTTC; cdr3_aa: CASSLGQSLPYEQYF
v_call: TRBV20-1; j_call: TRBJ2-3; clone_size: few; d_call: TRBD2; cdr3_nt: TGCAGTTCAAAGCGGACTAGCGGGAGGGGTACAGATACGCAGTATTTT; cdr3_aa: CSSKRTSGRGTDTQYF
v_call: TRBV4-3; j_call: TRBJ1-3; clone_size: .; d_call: .; cdr3_nt: TGCGCCAGCAGCCAACAGCGGACGGGTACTTACTCTGGAAACACCATATATTTT; cdr3_aa: CASSQQRTGTYSGNTIYF
v_call: TRBV6-1; j_call: TRBJ2-3; clone_size: .; d_call: .; cdr3_nt: TGTGCCAGCAGTCGCCGCACTGGGCAGCGGACAGATACGCAGTATTTT; cdr3_aa: CASSRRTGQRTDTQYF
v_call: TRBV9; j_call: TRBJ2-3; clone_size: few; d_call: TRBD2; cdr3_nt: TGTGCCAGCAGCGTAGGAATTAGCGGGATAGATACGCAGTATTTT; cdr3_aa: CASSVGISGIDTQYF
v_call: TRBV4-2; j_call: TRBJ2-1; clone_size: .; d_call: .; cdr3_nt: TGTGCCAGCAGCCAACATACCACACCAGGTTTAAGCTCCTACAATGAGCAGTTCTTC; cdr3_aa: CASSQHTTPGLSSYNEQFF
v_call: TRBV20-1; j_call: TRBJ2-1; clone_size: .; d_call: TRBD2; cdr3_nt: TGCAGTGCTATTTCCGGGACTAGCGGGAGGAAGGGCAATGAGCAGTTCTTC; cdr3_aa: CSAISGTSGRKGNEQFF
v_call: TRBV7-3; j_call: TRBJ1-1; clone_size: .; d_call: TRBD1; cdr3_nt: TGTGCCAGCAGCTTAACCTCCTTTGGACAGGGGGTGGGGGACACTGAAGCTTTCTTT; cdr3_aa: CASSLTSFGQGVGDTEAFF
v_call: TRBV21-1; j_call: TRBJ2-1; clone_size: many; d_call: .; cdr3_nt: TGTGCCAGCAGCAAAGAAGGGACTAGCGGGAGGAGCTCCTACAATGAGCAGTTCTTC; cdr3_aa: CASSKEGTSGRSSYNEQFF
v_call: TRBV10-3; j_call: TRBJ1-2; clone_size: few; d_call: .; cdr3_nt: TGTGCCATCAGTGAGCGGGACCCTCGGTGGCACTATGGCTACACCTTC; cdr3_aa: CAISERDPRWHYGYTF
v_call: TRBV6-5; j_call: TRBJ2-1; clone_size: .; d_call: TRBD1; cdr3_nt: TGTGCCAGCAGCAGCCGGGACAGGGACTACAATGAGCAGTTCTTC; cdr3_aa: CASSSRDRDYNEQFF
v_call: TRBV5-1; j_call: TRBJ2-5; clone_size: once; d_call: .; cdr3_nt: TGCGCCAGCAGCTTGGTGTCAGCAGAAGAGACCCAGTACTTC; cdr3_aa: CASSLVSAEETQYF
v_call: TRBV9; j_call: TRBJ2-3; clone_size: .; d_call: .; cdr3_nt: TGTGCCAGCAGCAAGGGAGATACGCAGTATTTT; cdr3_aa: CASSKGDTQYF
v_call: TRBV6-2/TRBV6-3; j_call: TRBJ2-7; clone_size: few; d_call: TRBD2; cdr3_nt: TGTGCCACCCGGACTAGCGGGAGCTCCTACGAGCAGTACTTC; cdr3_aa: CATRTSGSSYEQYF
v_call: TRBV3-1; j_call: TRBJ2-5; clone_size: few; d_call: TRBD2; cdr3_nt: TGTGCCAGCAGCCAAGATCTTTCACTAGCGGGGAGAGAGACCCAGTACTTC; cdr3_aa: CASSQDLSLAGRETQYF
v_call: TRBV29-1; j_call: TRBJ2-1; clone_size: many; d_call: TRBD2; cdr3_nt: TGCAGCGTGACCGGGACTAGCGGGAGGCCCTACAATGAGCAGTTCTTC; cdr3_aa: CSVTGTSGRPYNEQFF